Presented here are 5 T cell receptor beta chains from one specimen sequenced in a study of cytomegalovirus exposure and HLA in healthy donors. PCR used 60 Vbeta primers and 13 Jbeta primers. The protocol was immunoSEQ multiplex PCR, while the TCRdb copy is restricted to in-frame clones and leaves out a portion. The repertoire table contains approximately 120,000 clones. Material for sequencing was PBMCs. The receptors were gathered from a man aged 35 to 55 in good health and CMV-seronegative.

The chain recombines TRBV7-9 with TRBJ2-7; TRBD1 might be the D (6 bases). The V gene lost 4 bases and the J gene lost 0 bases, with 16 bases spanning the gap. Germline-derived CDR1 and CDR2 are SEHNR and FQNEAQ (reference sequence). The CDR3 length is 16 residues. For the CDR3, the DNA is TGTGCCAGCAGCTCCCCCGGGACACAAAGCTCCTACGAGCAGTACTTC. Amino acid sequence: CASSSPGTQSSYEQYF.

This chain links TRBV5-1 with TRBJ2-1; possible D gene TRBD1, 5 bases. Deletions cut 1 base from V and 3 bases from J, with 11 bases between. The CDR3 sequence is 15 residues long. CDR1 is SGHRS and CDR2 is YFSETQ in the germline V gene. As DNA, the CDR3 is TGCGCCAGCAGCTTGACAGGTGTGTTCTACAATGAGCAGTTCTTC. The encoded protein is CASSLTGVFYNEQFF. The entire variable domain, with the rest obtained from reference TRBV5-1 and TRBJ2-1, is as follows: KAGVTQTPRYLIKTRGQQVTLSCSPISGHRSVSWYQQTPGQGLQFLFEYFSETQRNKGNFPGRFSGRQFSNSRSEMNVSTLELGDSALYLCASSLTGVFYNEQFFGPGTRLTVL.

V gene TRBV18 combines with J gene TRBJ2-7, with a weak D call TRBD1 (6 bases). The CDR3 runs 13 residues. V was shortened by 5 bases and J by 3 bases, with 11 bases between the two germline ends. In germline, CDR1 is KGHSH, CDR2 LQKENI. For the CDR3, the DNA is TGTGCCAGCTCAGGGGGCCGTTTCTACGAGCAGTACTTC. This sequence encodes CASSGGRFYEQYF.

V usage is TRBV19 and J usage is TRBJ2-5; 10 bases are shared with TRBD1. The last part of the DNA fits TRBJ2-7 better; the J call may be wrong. The CDR3 sequence is 14 residues long. Germline assignment: CDR1 LNHDA and CDR2 SQIVND (reference sequence). The DNA of the CDR3 is TGTGCCAGTAGTATCCGACAGGGGGCTTACGAGCAGTACTTC. Its protein product is CASSIRQGAYEQYF.

The chain carries TRBV6-4 and TRBJ2-5, with D perhaps matching TRBD1 (6 bases). Near its end, the DNA agrees better with TRBJ2-7, so the J call may be wrong. Germline CDR1 is MRHNA and CDR2 is SNTAGT. The CDR3 runs 15 residues. The CDR3 protein is CASSEGQGSSYEQYF. In DNA, the CDR3 is TGTGCCAGCAGTGAAGGCCAGGGGAGCTCCTACGAGCAGTACTTC.